This is a list of T cell receptor beta chains from one sample in a study of control samples from healthy donors and cancer patients. Data came from immunoSEQ multiplex PCR; TCRdb stores just in-frame clones and leaves some out. The sample records around 95,000 clones, about 85% being singletons. Input material: blood. Receptor source: a man aged 25 to 40 in good health. CDR3s include the opening cysteine and the closing phenylalanine or tryptophan. Each record gives: J gene, clone size, D gene, V gene, CDR3 protein, CDR3 DNA. D genes are given only for firm matches. Clone size is not always given. Where it is, it says once, few, many or a class for expanded clones.

j_call: TRBJ1-1; clone_size: -; d_call: TRBD1; v_call: TRBV28; cdr3_aa: CASSAPGQGANTEAFF; cdr3_nt: TGTGCCAGCAGTGCGCCGGGACAGGGGGCAAACACTGAAGCTTTCTTT
j_call: TRBJ2-1; clone_size: -; d_call: -; v_call: TRBV30; cdr3_aa: CAWSVSAAGEQFF; cdr3_nt: TGTGCCTGGAGTGTCTCGGCGGCGGGTGAGCAGTTCTTC
j_call: TRBJ2-7; clone_size: few; d_call: -; v_call: TRBV7-9; cdr3_aa: CASSLSYGRPYEQYF; cdr3_nt: TGTGCCAGCAGCTTATCGTACGGGCGCCCCTACGAGCAGTACTTC
j_call: TRBJ2-2; clone_size: -; d_call: TRBD2; v_call: TRBV4-2; cdr3_aa: CASSQESGGTTGELFF; cdr3_nt: TGTGCCAGCAGCCAAGAAAGCGGGGGGACCACCGGGGAGCTGTTTTTT
j_call: TRBJ2-1; clone_size: -; d_call: TRBD2; v_call: TRBV29-1; cdr3_aa: CSVDRGSGDHNEQFF; cdr3_nt: TGCAGCGTTGACAGGGGTAGCGGGGACCACAATGAGCAGTTCTTC
j_call: TRBJ2-1; clone_size: many; d_call: TRBD2; v_call: TRBV5-4; cdr3_aa: CASSPGASGGRNEQFF; cdr3_nt: TGTGCCAGCAGCCCGGGGGCTAGCGGGGGTAGGAATGAGCAGTTCTTC
j_call: TRBJ1-1; clone_size: -; d_call: -; v_call: TRBV18; cdr3_aa: CASSSKGETEAFF; cdr3_nt: TGTGCCAGCTCTTCAAAGGGGGAGACTGAAGCTTTCTTT
j_call: TRBJ1-4; clone_size: -; d_call: TRBD1; v_call: TRBV11-2; cdr3_aa: CASSSGQGMTNEKLFF; cdr3_nt: TGTGCCAGCAGCTCCGGACAGGGGATGACTAATGAAAAACTGTTTTTT
j_call: TRBJ1-6; clone_size: -; d_call: -; v_call: TRBV3-1/TRBV3-2; cdr3_aa: CASSQARQVGSPLHF; cdr3_nt: TGTGCCAGCAGCCAAGCTCGCCAGGTCGGGTCACCCCTCCACTTT
j_call: TRBJ1-6; clone_size: -; d_call: -; v_call: TRBV5-1; cdr3_aa: CASTDQNNSPLHF; cdr3_nt: TGCGCCAGCACAGACCAGAATAATTCACCCCTCCACTTT
j_call: TRBJ1-4; clone_size: -; d_call: -; v_call: TRBV12-5; cdr3_aa: CASGLGRTTNEKLFF; cdr3_nt: TGTGCTAGTGGTTTGGGTCGAACAACTAATGAAAAACTGTTTTTT
j_call: TRBJ2-1; clone_size: -; d_call: TRBD1; v_call: TRBV5-5; cdr3_aa: CASSRPNRGHEQFF; cdr3_nt: TGTGCCAGCAGCCGGCCGAACAGGGGCCATGAGCAGTTCTTC
j_call: TRBJ1-1; clone_size: -; d_call: -; v_call: TRBV7-3; cdr3_aa: CASSPAEASMNTEAFF; cdr3_nt: TGTGCCAGCAGCCCCGCGGAGGCTTCCATGAACACTGAAGCTTTCTTT
j_call: TRBJ1-4; clone_size: -; d_call: -; v_call: TRBV3-1/TRBV3-2; cdr3_aa: CASSQGRGVGNEKLFF; cdr3_nt: TGTGCCAGCAGCCAAGGCAGGGGTGTCGGTAATGAAAAACTGTTTTTT
j_call: TRBJ2-1; clone_size: -; d_call: -; v_call: TRBV11-2; cdr3_aa: CASSWTLSSYNEQFF; cdr3_nt: TGTGCCAGCAGCTGGACACTCTCCTCCTACAATGAGCAGTTCTTC
j_call: TRBJ1-6; clone_size: few; d_call: -; v_call: TRBV2; cdr3_aa: CASHEGGALHF; cdr3_nt: TGTGCCAGCCACGAAGGGGGGGCCCTCCACTTT
j_call: TRBJ1-2; clone_size: -; d_call: -; v_call: TRBV10-3; cdr3_aa: CAISDSAPKGYTF; cdr3_nt: TGTGCCATCAGTGACAGTGCCCCTAAGGGCTACACCTTC
j_call: TRBJ1-5; clone_size: once; d_call: -; v_call: TRBV19; cdr3_aa: CASRRSGNQPQHF; cdr3_nt: TGTGCCAGTCGACGGTCGGGAAATCAGCCCCAGCATTTT
j_call: TRBJ2-5; clone_size: -; d_call: -; v_call: TRBV5-1; cdr3_aa: CASSRNYNQETQYF; cdr3_nt: TGCGCCAGCAGCCGAAACTACAACCAAGAGACCCAGTACTTC
j_call: TRBJ2-5; clone_size: -; d_call: -; v_call: TRBV24-1; cdr3_aa: CATSDLNGPGETQYF; cdr3_nt: TGTGCCACCAGTGATTTAAACGGCCCGGGAGAGACCCAGTACTTC
j_call: TRBJ1-5; clone_size: -; d_call: -; v_call: TRBV28; cdr3_aa: CASSLPLGNQPQHF; cdr3_nt: TGTGCCAGCAGTTTACCCCTTGGCAATCAGCCCCAGCATTTT
j_call: TRBJ2-7; clone_size: -; d_call: -; v_call: TRBV6-2/TRBV6-3; cdr3_aa: CASSPGVYEQYF; cdr3_nt: TGTGCCAGCAGCCCTGGTGTCTACGAGCAGTACTTC
j_call: TRBJ2-5; clone_size: -; d_call: -; v_call: TRBV11-2; cdr3_aa: CASSLTGKTQETQYF; cdr3_nt: TGTGCCAGCAGCCTCACAGGGAAAACTCAAGAGACCCAGTACTTC
j_call: TRBJ2-2; clone_size: -; d_call: -; v_call: TRBV2; cdr3_aa: CASSPLDTGELFF; cdr3_nt: TGTGCCAGCAGTCCCCTTGACACCGGGGAGCTGTTTTTT
j_call: TRBJ1-5; clone_size: -; d_call: -; v_call: TRBV3-1/TRBV3-2; cdr3_aa: CASSPLGGQPQHF; cdr3_nt: TGTGCCAGCAGCCCGCTGGGGGGACAGCCCCAGCATTTT
j_call: TRBJ2-1; clone_size: -; d_call: TRBD2; v_call: TRBV6-1; cdr3_aa: CASSGSGDTLYNEQFF; cdr3_nt: TGTGCCAGCAGTGGAAGCGGGGATACCCTCTACAATGAGCAGTTCTTC
j_call: TRBJ1-2; clone_size: -; d_call: -; v_call: TRBV29-1; cdr3_aa: CSAGGGYPNYGYTF; cdr3_nt: TGCAGCGCCGGGGGGGGTTACCCTAACTATGGCTACACCTTC
j_call: TRBJ1-1; clone_size: -; d_call: -; v_call: TRBV2; cdr3_aa: CASSPTGIAFF; cdr3_nt: TGTGCCAGCAGTCCCACAGGGATAGCTTTCTTT
j_call: TRBJ2-5; clone_size: once; d_call: -; v_call: TRBV7-6; cdr3_aa: CASSLRGQEETQYF; cdr3_nt: TGTGCCAGCAGCCTACGAGGACAAGAGGAAACCCAGTACTTC
j_call: TRBJ1-1; clone_size: -; d_call: TRBD1; v_call: TRBV20-1; cdr3_aa: CSAIQGAEAFF; cdr3_nt: TGCAGTGCGATCCAGGGGGCTGAAGCTTTCTTT
j_call: TRBJ1-6; clone_size: -; d_call: TRBD1; v_call: TRBV30; cdr3_aa: CAWVNRDRRNSPLHF; cdr3_nt: TGTGCCTGGGTGAACCGGGACAGGCGGAATTCACCCCTCCACTTT
j_call: TRBJ1-2; clone_size: -; d_call: -; v_call: TRBV2; cdr3_aa: CASSLRQARGFRGYTF; cdr3_nt: TGTGCCAGCAGTCTGAGACAGGCCAGGGGTTTTCGAGGCTACACCTTC
j_call: TRBJ1-1; clone_size: -; d_call: -; v_call: TRBV19; cdr3_aa: CASTRQGTNTEAFF; cdr3_nt: TGTGCCAGTACCCGGCAGGGGACGAACACTGAAGCTTTCTTT
j_call: TRBJ2-3; clone_size: once; d_call: TRBD1; v_call: TRBV27; cdr3_aa: CASSPGTGITDTQYF; cdr3_nt: TGTGCCAGCAGTCCGGGGACAGGGATTACAGATACGCAGTATTTT
j_call: TRBJ2-1; clone_size: -; d_call: TRBD1; v_call: TRBV5-1; cdr3_aa: CASSWTITQGNEQFF; cdr3_nt: TGCGCCAGCAGCTGGACGATAACACAGGGGAATGAGCAGTTCTTC
j_call: TRBJ1-2; clone_size: -; d_call: -; v_call: TRBV5-1; cdr3_aa: CASSWGHEGNYGYTF; cdr3_nt: TGCGCCAGCAGCTGGGGGCACGAGGGCAACTATGGCTACACCTTC
j_call: TRBJ1-5; clone_size: -; d_call: TRBD1; v_call: TRBV24-1; cdr3_aa: CATSLRQGRARYSNQPQHF; cdr3_nt: TGTGCCACCAGCCTTCGACAGGGGAGGGCTCGTTATAGCAATCAGCCCCAGCATTTT
j_call: TRBJ1-2; clone_size: -; d_call: -; v_call: TRBV5-1; cdr3_aa: CASSEGGGSYGYTF; cdr3_nt: TGCGCCAGCAGCGAGGGGGGCGGGAGTTATGGCTATACCTTC
j_call: TRBJ1-2; clone_size: -; d_call: TRBD1; v_call: TRBV6-1; cdr3_aa: CASSGSGTGFNYGYTF; cdr3_nt: TGTGCCAGCAGTGGATCCGGGACAGGGTTTAACTATGGCTACACCTTC
j_call: TRBJ1-1; clone_size: -; d_call: TRBD1; v_call: TRBV29-1; cdr3_aa: CSVAKTGGNTEAFF; cdr3_nt: TGCAGCGTTGCGAAAACAGGGGGCAACACTGAAGCTTTCTTT
j_call: TRBJ1-1; clone_size: -; d_call: -; v_call: TRBV11-2; cdr3_aa: CASSLARQPNTEAFF; cdr3_nt: TGTGCCAGCAGCTTAGCGAGACAGCCAAACACTGAAGCTTTCTTT
j_call: TRBJ2-1; clone_size: -; d_call: TRBD2; v_call: TRBV30; cdr3_aa: CAWSVPGLAYNEQFF; cdr3_nt: TGTGCCTGGAGTGTACCTGGACTAGCCTACAATGAGCAGTTCTTC
j_call: TRBJ1-3; clone_size: -; d_call: -; v_call: TRBV24-1; cdr3_aa: CATSDLGQFPGNTIYF; cdr3_nt: TGTGCCACCAGTGATTTGGGACAGTTTCCTGGAAACACCATATATTTT
j_call: TRBJ2-2; clone_size: -; d_call: -; v_call: TRBV19; cdr3_aa: CASRWGDSPNTGELFF; cdr3_nt: TGTGCCAGTAGGTGGGGCGACAGCCCGAACACCGGGGAGCTGTTTTTT
j_call: TRBJ1-4; clone_size: -; d_call: TRBD1; v_call: TRBV7-2; cdr3_aa: CASSWDRGGEKLFF; cdr3_nt: TGTGCCAGCAGCTGGGACAGGGGAGGGGAAAAACTGTTTTTT
j_call: TRBJ1-6; clone_size: -; d_call: -; v_call: TRBV28; cdr3_aa: CASSLHQGDNSPLHF; cdr3_nt: TGTGCCAGCAGTTTACATCAGGGAGATAATTCACCCCTCCACTTT
j_call: TRBJ2-2; clone_size: -; d_call: TRBD1; v_call: TRBV27; cdr3_aa: CASSFGTGGTGELFF; cdr3_nt: TGTGCCAGCAGTTTCGGGACAGGGGGCACCGGGGAGCTGTTTTTT
j_call: TRBJ1-1; clone_size: -; d_call: -; v_call: TRBV9; cdr3_aa: CASSVGDDTEAFF; cdr3_nt: TGTGCCAGCAGCGTAGGGGACGACACTGAAGCTTTCTTT
j_call: TRBJ2-2; clone_size: once; d_call: -; v_call: TRBV7-9; cdr3_aa: CASSLELTGELFF; cdr3_nt: TGTGCCAGCAGCTTAGAACTGACCGGGGAGCTGTTTTTT
j_call: TRBJ1-3; clone_size: -; d_call: -; v_call: TRBV30; cdr3_aa: CAWWKESGNTIYF; cdr3_nt: TGTGCCTGGTGGAAGGAGTCTGGAAACACCATATATTTT